This T cell receptor (beta chain) was sequenced in a study of T cell responses to AZD1222 COVID-19 vaccine. Study summary: Some second doses came at about 4 weeks and others at about 12 weeks; these were pooled.

On this clone: Its antigen is not known.

Study-wide points: CD4 TCRs linked to vaccination spanned spike, dominating at 160-218 and 743-854. Spike-specific TCR breadth and depth rose after two AZD1222 doses. The study identified only 6 or 7 AZD1222 recipients as seropositive at baseline.

Trimming took 6 bases from V and 4 from J, leaving 19 bases between them. There are 16 residues in the CDR3. Germline loops: CDR1 MDHEN, CDR2 SYDVKM. TCRdb keeps only in-frame clones here, not all; method: immunoSEQ multiplex PCR. The table includes 140,000 to 150,000 clones, around 91% detected once. This TCR derives from an adult in good health. This sequence joins TRBV28 and TRBJ1-5; D is possibly TRBD1 (5 bases). The sample here was peripheral blood, taken on day 0 of AZD1222 vaccination. The DNA for the CDR3 is TGTGCCAGCAGACAACCGGGACGTGGGCCTAATCAGCCCCAGCATTTT. Protein product: CASRQPGRGPNQPQHF.